This is a list of T cell receptor beta chains from one sample in a study of blood T cell repertoires in COVID-19. TCRdb's copy holds only in-frame clones and misses some; the assay was immunoSEQ multiplex PCR. The sample holds 150,000 or so clones; 80% to 85% are singletons and the top ten take roughly 4.9%. The specimen was PBMCs or T cells enriched from blood (not recorded which). These receptors were taken from a man aged 70 or older who had been exposed to COVID-19. Both conserved end residues are part of each CDR3. Each record gives: CDR3 length, D gene, clone size, J gene, V gene, CDR3 protein, CDR3 DNA. D genes are given only for firm matches. Clone size is not always given. Where it is, it says once, few, many or a class for expanded clones.

cdr3_length: 16; d_call: TRBD1; clone_size: few; j_call: TRBJ1-4; v_call: TRBV7-2; cdr3_aa: CASSLDTGTGGRGLFF; cdr3_nt: TGTGCCAGCAGCTTAGATACCGGGACAGGGGGGCGCGGACTGTTTTTT
cdr3_length: 12; d_call: .; clone_size: .; j_call: TRBJ1-2; v_call: TRBV29-1; cdr3_aa: CSVVAGSYGYTF; cdr3_nt: TGCAGCGTTGTAGCTGGGAGCTATGGCTACACCTTC
cdr3_length: 15; d_call: TRBD1; clone_size: .; j_call: TRBJ1-1; v_call: TRBV27; cdr3_aa: CASSFGFTGVTEAFF; cdr3_nt: TGTGCCAGCAGTTTTGGGTTCACAGGGGTCACTGAAGCTTTCTTT
cdr3_length: 16; d_call: TRBD2; clone_size: once; j_call: TRBJ2-3; v_call: TRBV4-3; cdr3_aa: CASSQEGLAGGHTQYF; cdr3_nt: TGCGCCAGCAGCCAAGAGGGGCTAGCGGGGGGTCATACGCAGTATTTT
cdr3_length: 16; d_call: TRBD2; clone_size: .; j_call: TRBJ2-1; v_call: TRBV24-1; cdr3_aa: CATSDIAGGPGNEQFF; cdr3_nt: TGTGCCACCAGTGATATAGCGGGAGGGCCGGGCAATGAGCAGTTCTTC
cdr3_length: 13; d_call: .; clone_size: .; j_call: TRBJ1-2; v_call: TRBV24-1; cdr3_aa: CATSGGGSYGYTF; cdr3_nt: TGTGCCACCAGTGGTGGGGGGAGCTATGGCTACACCTTC
cdr3_length: 12; d_call: TRBD1; clone_size: .; j_call: TRBJ2-1; v_call: TRBV29-1; cdr3_aa: CSAGDRADEQFF; cdr3_nt: TGCAGCGCCGGGGACAGGGCCGATGAGCAGTTCTTC
cdr3_length: 15; d_call: .; clone_size: .; j_call: TRBJ2-3; v_call: TRBV11-3; cdr3_aa: CASSTRTGKSDTQYF; cdr3_nt: TGTGCCAGCAGCACCCGGACTGGAAAGTCAGATACGCAGTATTTT
cdr3_length: 15; d_call: TRBD2; clone_size: .; j_call: TRBJ2-5; v_call: TRBV5-1; cdr3_aa: CASSPGLDIAETQYF; cdr3_nt: TGCGCCAGCAGCCCGGGACTAGATATTGCGGAGACCCAGTACTTC
cdr3_length: 12; d_call: .; clone_size: .; j_call: TRBJ2-2; v_call: TRBV29-1; cdr3_aa: CSVVTGTGELFF; cdr3_nt: TGCAGCGTGGTGACAGGGACTGGGGAGCTGTTTTTT
cdr3_length: 13; d_call: TRBD1; clone_size: .; j_call: TRBJ1-1; v_call: TRBV2; cdr3_aa: CASSLGQTPEAFF; cdr3_nt: TGTGCCAGCAGCCTGGGACAGACACCTGAAGCTTTCTTT
cdr3_length: 16; d_call: TRBD1; clone_size: .; j_call: TRBJ1-4; v_call: TRBV24-1; cdr3_aa: CATSDGTATTNEKLFF; cdr3_nt: TGTGCCACCAGTGACGGGACAGCCACAACTAATGAAAAACTGTTTTTT
cdr3_length: 15; d_call: .; clone_size: .; j_call: TRBJ2-2; v_call: TRBV29-1; cdr3_aa: CSVVGERPNTGELFF; cdr3_nt: TGCAGCGTTGTAGGTGAGCGACCGAACACCGGGGAGCTGTTTTTT
cdr3_length: 17; d_call: .; clone_size: .; j_call: TRBJ2-5; v_call: TRBV7-8; cdr3_aa: CASSYAGDRRLQETQYF; cdr3_nt: TGTGCCAGCAGCTATGCAGGGGACCGTAGGCTCCAAGAGACCCAGTACTTC
cdr3_length: 13; d_call: TRBD2; clone_size: .; j_call: TRBJ2-2; v_call: TRBV2; cdr3_aa: CASVRGGTGELFF; cdr3_nt: TGTGCCAGCGTGCGGGGGGGCACCGGGGAGCTGTTTTTT
cdr3_length: 11; d_call: .; clone_size: once; j_call: TRBJ2-2; v_call: TRBV7-2; cdr3_aa: CASSLLGELFF; cdr3_nt: TGTGCCAGCAGCTTACTGGGGGAGCTGTTTTTT
cdr3_length: 16; d_call: .; clone_size: .; j_call: TRBJ2-2; v_call: TRBV5-5; cdr3_aa: CASSLVSPPGTGELFF; cdr3_nt: TGTGCCAGCAGCTTGGTGTCACCCCCAGGTACCGGGGAGCTGTTTTTT
cdr3_length: 14; d_call: TRBD1; clone_size: .; j_call: TRBJ1-3; v_call: TRBV28; cdr3_aa: CASLDRASGNTIYF; cdr3_nt: TGTGCCAGCTTAGACAGGGCCTCTGGAAACACCATATATTTT
cdr3_length: 15; d_call: TRBD1; clone_size: .; j_call: TRBJ1-1; v_call: TRBV18; cdr3_aa: CASSPRGTGITEAFF; cdr3_nt: TGTGCCAGCTCACCACGGGGGACAGGGATAACTGAAGCTTTCTTT
cdr3_length: 16; d_call: TRBD1; clone_size: .; j_call: TRBJ2-3; v_call: TRBV7-2; cdr3_aa: CASSSPRDRVTDTQYF; cdr3_nt: TGTGCCAGCAGCTCCCCCCGGGACAGGGTCACAGATACGCAGTATTTT